This TCR beta chain emerged from a study of blood T cell repertoires in COVID-19. Trimming left V 4 bases short and J 4 bases short, with 13 bases between. This CDR3 spans 14 amino acids. Germline V lookup: CDR1 SEHNR, CDR2 FQNEAQ (reference sequence). The method was immunoSEQ multiplex PCR; TCRdb's version includes in-frame clones alone and lacks a portion of them. The sample records approximately 97,000 clones, about nine tenths being singletons. The specimen was peripheral blood. The receptor was derived from a man between 60 and 75 years old with acute or convalescent COVID-19. The rearrangement links TRBV7-9 to TRBJ1-1; perhaps TRBD1 as D (5 bases). The CDR3 loop reads CASSSDTLSTEAFF. In DNA form, the CDR3 reads TGTGCCAGCAGCTCGGACACGCTGAGCACTGAAGCTTTCTTT.